These T cell receptor beta chains were read from a single sample in a study of cytomegalovirus exposure and HLA in healthy donors. Repertoires were generated with immunoSEQ multiplex PCR, while TCRdb's copy carries only in-frame clones and drops some. The sample holds 110,000 to 150,000 clones; about 75% are singletons and the top ten take 1.5% to 2%. The sample taken for sequencing was PBMCs. Receptors originate from a woman aged 25 to 45 in good health and CMV-seronegative. CDR3s include the opening cysteine and the closing phenylalanine or tryptophan. A D gene is named only where the DNA matches it firmly. Expanded clones are given a class, and other clones once, few, many or no size at all.

V	size	J	D	CDR3	DNA
TRBV27	NA	TRBJ2-7	TRBD1	CASSGRDRGHTYEQYF	TGTGCCAGCAGCGGAAGGGACAGGGGGCATACGTACGAGCAGTACTTC
TRBV30	NA	TRBJ2-5	TRBD2	CAWSGWTSTRETQYF	TGTGCCTGGAGTGGATGGACTAGCACGCGCGAGACCCAGTACTTC
TRBV5-6	NA	TRBJ1-6	NA	CASSLRVGQGPPLHF	TGTGCCAGCAGCTTGAGGGTGGGACAAGGGCCACCCCTCCACTTT
TRBV12-5	NA	TRBJ2-3	NA	CASGLRSAAGDTQYF	TGTGCTAGTGGTTTGCGTAGCGCTGCTGGAGATACGCAGTATTTT
TRBV20-1	NA	TRBJ2-1	NA	CSASSVPEQFF	TGCAGTGCTAGCTCGGTGCCTGAGCAGTTCTTC
TRBV27	NA	TRBJ1-1	NA	CASSRGGTEAFF	TGTGCCAGCAGCAGGGGAGGGACTGAAGCTTTCTTT
TRBV4-2	NA	TRBJ1-6	NA	CASSQDRSYNSPLHF	TGTGCCAGCAGCCAAGATCGCAGCTATAATTCACCCCTCCACTTT
TRBV27	NA	TRBJ1-2	NA	CASSLAGNYGYTF	TGTGCCAGCAGTTTAGCAGGGAACTATGGCTACACCTTC
TRBV11-1	NA	TRBJ2-1	NA	CASSPEGLPLGEQFF	TGTGCCAGCAGCCCCGAGGGACTGCCCCTCGGTGAGCAGTTCTTC
TRBV6-5	NA	TRBJ2-7	TRBD1	CASSFAGGGTYEQYF	TGTGCCAGCAGTTTTGCAGGGGGTGGGACCTACGAGCAGTACTTC
TRBV5-1	NA	TRBJ1-4	NA	CASSLEQRASGEKLFF	TGCGCCAGCAGCTTGGAACAGAGGGCGTCTGGGGAAAAACTGTTTTTT
TRBV15	NA	TRBJ1-2	NA	CATSRELDFNYGYTF	TGTGCCACCAGCAGAGAACTGGACTTTAACTATGGCTACACCTTC
TRBV5-1	NA	TRBJ2-3	NA	CASSFQEGTDTQYF	TGCGCCAGCAGCTTTCAGGAAGGCACAGATACGCAGTATTTT
TRBV6-1	once	TRBJ1-1	NA	CASSAQRYAEAFF	TGTGCCAGCAGCGCGCAGAGGTACGCTGAAGCTTTCTTT
TRBV10-2	NA	TRBJ1-2	NA	CASSESGGAGYGYTF	TGCGCCAGCAGTGAGTCCGGCGGGGCTGGGTATGGCTACACCTTC
TRBV9	NA	TRBJ1-1	TRBD1	CASSPRDRGSEEAFF	TGTGCCAGCAGCCCACGGGACAGGGGGTCCGAAGAAGCTTTCTTT